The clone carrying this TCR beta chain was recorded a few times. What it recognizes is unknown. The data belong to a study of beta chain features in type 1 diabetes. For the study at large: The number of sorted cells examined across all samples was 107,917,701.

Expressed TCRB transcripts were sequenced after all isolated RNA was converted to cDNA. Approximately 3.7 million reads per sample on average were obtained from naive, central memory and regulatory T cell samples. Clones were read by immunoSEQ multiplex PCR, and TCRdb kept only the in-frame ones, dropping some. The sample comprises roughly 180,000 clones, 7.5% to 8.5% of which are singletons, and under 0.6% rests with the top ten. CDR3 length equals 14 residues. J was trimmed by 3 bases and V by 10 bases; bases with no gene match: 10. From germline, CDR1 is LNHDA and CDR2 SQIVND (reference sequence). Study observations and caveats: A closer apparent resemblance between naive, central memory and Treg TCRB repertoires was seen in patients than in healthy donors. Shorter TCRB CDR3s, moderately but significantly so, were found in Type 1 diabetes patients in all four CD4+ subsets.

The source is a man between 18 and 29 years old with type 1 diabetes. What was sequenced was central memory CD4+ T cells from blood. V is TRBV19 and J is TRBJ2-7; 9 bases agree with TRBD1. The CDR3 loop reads CATRPGQGLYEQYF. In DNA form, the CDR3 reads TGTGCCACCCGACCGGGACAGGGACTCTACGAGCAGTACTTC.